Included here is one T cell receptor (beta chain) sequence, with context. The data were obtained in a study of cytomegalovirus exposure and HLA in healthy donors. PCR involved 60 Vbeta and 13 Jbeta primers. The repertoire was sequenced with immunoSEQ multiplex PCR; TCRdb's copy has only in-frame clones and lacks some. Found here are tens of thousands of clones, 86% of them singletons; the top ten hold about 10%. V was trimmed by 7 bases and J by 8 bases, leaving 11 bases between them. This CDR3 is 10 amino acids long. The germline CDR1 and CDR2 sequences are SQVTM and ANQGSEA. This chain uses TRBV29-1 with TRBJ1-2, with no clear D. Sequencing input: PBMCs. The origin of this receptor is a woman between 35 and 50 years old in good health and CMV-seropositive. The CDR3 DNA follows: TGCAGCGCCTACGACAACGGCTACACCTTC. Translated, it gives CSAYDNGYTF.